The rows below give T cell receptor beta chains drawn from one sample of a study of neurological immune-mediated disorders. TCRdb recomputed calls from the 5' RACE reads with MiXCR, one row per CDR3 protein. The data show under 60,000 distinct CDR3 sequences, 3% to 3.5% seen once. The specimen sequenced was PBMCs. The receptors here all came from a man aged 35 to 55 with multiple sclerosis. CDR3s include the opening cysteine and the closing phenylalanine or tryptophan. A D gene is named only where the DNA matches it firmly. Each size is once, few, many, or a class for an expanded clone.

d_gene: TRBD1
v_gene: TRBV6-1
j_gene: TRBJ2-7
abundance: many
CDR3nt: TGTGCCAGCAGTGGAGCCGGACAGGGGACCTACGAGCAGTACTTC
CDR3aa: CASSGAGQGTYEQYF

d_gene: .
v_gene: TRBV12-3/TRBV12-4
j_gene: TRBJ2-5
abundance: many
CDR3nt: TGTGCCAGCAGTTCCCACAGGGTAGAGACCCAGTACTTC
CDR3aa: CASSSHRVETQYF

d_gene: TRBD1
v_gene: TRBV11-3
j_gene: TRBJ1-2
abundance: few
CDR3nt: TGTGCCAGCAGCCCCGGGACAGGGCAGCACTATGGCTACACCTTC
CDR3aa: CASSPGTGQHYGYTF

d_gene: .
v_gene: TRBV7-2
j_gene: TRBJ2-1
abundance: many
CDR3nt: TGTGCCAGCAGCTTTGGACGGGGCCCCTACAATGAGCAGTTCTTC
CDR3aa: CASSFGRGPYNEQFF

d_gene: TRBD1
v_gene: TRBV5-6
j_gene: TRBJ1-6
abundance: many
CDR3nt: TGTGCCAGCAGCTCACAGGGGGACTTGACACCCCTCAACTTT
CDR3aa: CASSSQGDLTPLNF

d_gene: TRBD2
v_gene: TRBV20-1
j_gene: TRBJ2-3
abundance: few
CDR3nt: TGCAGTGCTTATAGCGGGGGGGGGGTAGATACGCAGTATTTT
CDR3aa: CSAYSGGGVDTQYF

d_gene: .
v_gene: TRBV3-1
j_gene: TRBJ1-1
abundance: many
CDR3nt: TGTGCCAGCAGCCGGGGGAGAGTGGGCACTGAAGCTTTCTTT
CDR3aa: CASSRGRVGTEAFF

d_gene: .
v_gene: TRBV7-6
j_gene: TRBJ1-5
abundance: many
CDR3nt: TGTGCCAGCAGCGTAGGGACCCTGGGGAGCAATCAGCCCCAGCATTTT
CDR3aa: CASSVGTLGSNQPQHF

d_gene: TRBD1
v_gene: TRBV7-9
j_gene: TRBJ1-1
abundance: many
CDR3nt: TGTGCCAGCAGCTTAGAGAACAGGGGGCTCACTGAAGCTTTCTTT
CDR3aa: CASSLENRGLTEAFF

d_gene: .
v_gene: TRBV28
j_gene: TRBJ2-7
abundance: few
CDR3nt: TGTGCCATCCAGCGGGACTCGGGACAAAGCTCCTACGAGCAGTACTTC
CDR3aa: CAIQRDSGQSSYEQYF